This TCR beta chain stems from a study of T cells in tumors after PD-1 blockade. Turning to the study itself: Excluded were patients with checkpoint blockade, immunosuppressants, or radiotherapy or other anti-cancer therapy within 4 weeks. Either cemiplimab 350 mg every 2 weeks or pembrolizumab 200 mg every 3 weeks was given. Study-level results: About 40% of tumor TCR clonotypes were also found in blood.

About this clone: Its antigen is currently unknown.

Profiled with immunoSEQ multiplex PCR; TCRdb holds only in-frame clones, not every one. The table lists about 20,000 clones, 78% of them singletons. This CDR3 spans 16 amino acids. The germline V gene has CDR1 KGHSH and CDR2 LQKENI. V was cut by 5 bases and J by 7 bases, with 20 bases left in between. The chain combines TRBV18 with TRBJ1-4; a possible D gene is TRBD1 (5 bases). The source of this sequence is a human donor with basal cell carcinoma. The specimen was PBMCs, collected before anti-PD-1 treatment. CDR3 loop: CASSSRPMGDLEKLFF. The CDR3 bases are TGTGCCAGCTCATCTCGACCAATGGGGGACCTTGAAAAACTGTTTTTT.